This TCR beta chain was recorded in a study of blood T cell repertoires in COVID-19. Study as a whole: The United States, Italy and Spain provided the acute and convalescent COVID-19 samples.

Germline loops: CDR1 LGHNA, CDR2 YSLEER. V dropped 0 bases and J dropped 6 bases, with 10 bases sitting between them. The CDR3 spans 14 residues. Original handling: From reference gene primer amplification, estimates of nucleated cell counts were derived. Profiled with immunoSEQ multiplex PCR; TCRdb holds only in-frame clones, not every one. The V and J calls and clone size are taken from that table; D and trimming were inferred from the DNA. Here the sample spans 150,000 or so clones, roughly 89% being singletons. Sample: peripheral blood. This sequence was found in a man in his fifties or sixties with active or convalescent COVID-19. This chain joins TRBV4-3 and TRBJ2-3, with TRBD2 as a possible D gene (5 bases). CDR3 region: CASSQDPERDTQYF. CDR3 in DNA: TGCGCCAGCAGCCAAGACCCTGAGCGGGATACGCAGTATTTT.